This T cell receptor (beta chain) was retrieved from a study of CD8+CD57+ T cells in acquired aplastic anemia. This clonotype was counted many times. The antigen remains unidentified. For CDR3 and TCR beta VDJ profiling, genomic DNA was the template used. TCRdb reanalysed the reads using MiXCR and keeps one entry per CDR3 protein. This sample has 150,000 or so distinct CDR3 sequences, with more than 40% found just once. Germline V CDR1 and CDR2: SGHRS, YFSETQ. Trimming removed 5 bases from V and 1 base from J; junction bases left unmatched: 4. The CDR3 totals 15 residues. For sequencing, patients were chosen who had shown expansion of CD8+CD57+ cells by flow cytometry. The patients, all of them, had severe acquired aplastic anemia. Findings and limits, study-wide: Controls and patients did not differ significantly in CD8+ Simpson's diversity.

This receptor was obtained from a human donor with aplastic anemia. The rearrangement links TRBV5-1 to TRBJ2-7, with 12 positions matching TRBD2. Sequenced input: sorted CD4+, CD8+, or CD8+CD57+ T cells (not recorded which) from PBMCs. CDR3 protein: CASRELAGGSYEQYF. The CDR3 nucleotides read TGCGCCAGCAGGGAACTAGCGGGAGGTTCCTACGAGCAGTACTTC.